This TCR beta chain was recovered during a study of blood T cells in healthy people across ages. For the second PCR, which ran for about 7 to 11 cycles, a sample-barcoded 5' primer and a J-beta primer mix were used. TCRdb analysed the 5' RACE reads with MiXCR anew, one entry per CDR3 protein. The top ten hold roughly 22% of the sample, which has under 950,000 distinct CDR3 sequences, around a fifth seen once. To note about this clonotype: Antigen specificity is unknown.

CDR1 is SEHNR, CDR2 FQNEAQ, per germline (reference sequence). CDR3 size: 13 residues. The amount of total RNA extracted per sample was at least 6 micrograms. Study-wide points: Estimated diversity, derived from one million T cells, was regarded as an underestimate.

The chain carries TRBV7-9 and TRBJ2-5; D may be TRBD1 or TRBD2 (5 bases each). The DNA end favors TRBJ2-1, so the J call may be wrong. The clonotype comes from a man in his 70s in good health. The material sequenced was blood. This CDR3 reads CASSLVVGTEQFF. CDR3 DNA: TGTGCCAGCAGCTTAGTCGTGGGGACTGAGCAGTTCTTC.